Following are 25 T cell receptor beta chains from one sample sequenced in a study of T cells in Graves' hyperthyroidism and ophthalmopathy. Amplification of TCR beta CDR3 regions used RNA as the template. HTBI primers drove first-round RT-PCR of the TCR CDR3. TCRdb processed the multiplex PCR reads anew with MiXCR; each CDR3 protein has one entry. The sample lists about 480,000 distinct CDR3 sequences; about 20% were seen once. Sequenced input: blood. Source of these receptors: a woman aged 65 to 85 with Graves' ophthalmopathy.

This clonotype was seen once. The CDR3, as DNA: TGTGCCAGCCCAGGGGCCACAGATACGCAGTATTTT. It encodes CASPGATDTQYF. The chain combines TRBV2 with TRBJ2-3; D might be TRBD1 (6 bases). Trimming left V 8 bases short and J 2 bases short, with 8 bases between. CDR3 size: 12 residues. CDR1 is SNHLY, CDR2 FYNNEI, per germline.

This clonotype was seen only a few times. J is TRBJ1-4 and V is TRBV18; D possibly corresponds to TRBD1 (5 bases). This CDR3 contains 15 residues. Germline V lookup: CDR1 KGHSH, CDR2 LQKENI. The germline V and J ends were trimmed by 6 bases and 10 bases, with 21 bases remaining between them. Here the CDR3 DNA reads TGTGCCAGCTCGGACACGACCGGTCTCACGGGAAAACTGTTTTTT. Translation: CASSDTTGLTGKLFF.

This clonotype was counted between two and nine times. V gene TRBV3-1 combines with J gene TRBJ2-1, with TRBD2 identical over 10 bases. The length of the CDR3 is 16 residues. Germline-derived CDR1 and CDR2 are LGHDT and YNNKEL (reference sequence). V gave up 1 base and J gave up 4 bases; unmatched junction bases: 4. The CDR3 is CASSQGLTSGYNEQFF. Here the CDR3 DNA reads TGTGCCAGCAGCCAAGGTCTGACTAGCGGGTACAATGAGCAGTTCTTC.

The chain links TRBV5-5 to TRBJ1-5; D might be TRBD1 (6 bases). The CDR3 runs 16 residues. The germline V gene has CDR1 SGHKS and CDR2 YYEKEE (reference sequence). V lost 8 bases and J 0 bases, leaving 18 bases between the germline ends. The DNA of the CDR3 is TGTGCCAGTCAGGAGACAGGAGCATATAGCAATCAGCCCCAGCATTTT. Its translation is CASQETGAYSNQPQHF. The full variable domain, in which reference TRBV5-5 and TRBJ1-5 provide the parts outside the CDR3, is DAGVTQSPTHLIKTRGQQVTLRCSPISGHKSVSWYQQVLGQGPQFIFQYYEKEERGRGNFPDRFSARQFPNYSSELNVNALLLGDSALYLCASQETGAYSNQPQHFGDGTRLSIL.

V and J are TRBV28 and TRBJ2-3; tentatively, D is TRBD1 or TRBD2 (5 bases each). Per the germline V gene, CDR1 is MDHEN and CDR2 is SYDVKM. Trimming shortened V by 4 bases and J by 6 bases, and 11 bases separated the two germline ends. The CDR3 consists of 13 residues. The CDR3 is CASSYGDGDTQYF. In DNA, the CDR3 is TGTGCCAGCAGTTACGGGGACGGGGATACGCAGTATTTT.

This clonotype has a count of ten or more. This rearrangement joins TRBV6-2 or TRBV6-3 to TRBJ2-1; a weak D match, TRBD2 (6 bases). CDR3 length: 13 amino acids. Per the germline V gene, CDR1 is MNHEY and CDR2 is SVGEGT. V lost 9 bases and J 10 bases, leaving 19 bases between the germline ends. Written as DNA, the CDR3 is TGTGCCAGGCCCATCGAGACTAGAGGCGAGCAGTTCTTC. Protein product: CARPIETRGEQFF.

The chain employs TRBV6-1 and TRBJ1-4, with TRBD1 matching over 8 bases. With V trimmed by 5 bases and J by 6 bases, 8 bases remained unmatched. CDR1 MNHNS and CDR2 SASEGT come from the germline V gene. The CDR3 runs 15 residues. The CDR3 bases are TGTGCCAGCAGTACGGACAGGGCGGTGTATGAAAAACTGTTTTTT. It translates to CASSTDRAVYEKLFF.

The chain employs TRBV20-1 and TRBJ1-5, with TRBD1 matching over 8 bases. From germline, CDR1 is DFQATT and CDR2 SNEGSKA (reference sequence). The CDR3 has 14 residues. CDR3: CRAQEQGVNQPQHF. CDR3 DNA: TGCAGAGCCCAGGAACAGGGGGTCAATCAGCCCCAGCATTTT.

Ten or more counts support this clonotype. CDR3 DNA sequence: TGTGCCACCAGCAGAGATGGGACATCCAATGAAAAACTGTTTTTT. Its translation: CATSRDGTSNEKLFF. This chain connects TRBV15 to TRBJ1-4; TRBD1 is a possible D gene (6 bases). The germline V gene encodes CDR1 LNHNV and CDR2 YYDKDF (reference sequence). This CDR3 is built from 15 residues. V dropped 0 bases and J dropped 5 bases, with 10 bases sitting between them.

This chain links TRBV20-1 with TRBJ2-1; TRBD2 matches at 10 bases. The junction had 7 bases not matched to a gene; V was cut back by 6 bases and J by 5 bases. Germline CDR1 and CDR2: DFQATT and SNEGSKA (reference sequence). This CDR3 spans 14 amino acids. The CDR3 sequence: CSATSGTDNNEQFF. Here the CDR3 DNA reads TGCAGTGCAACTAGCGGGACCGATAACAATGAGCAGTTCTTC.

This clonotype was observed at least ten times. This chain joins TRBV28 and TRBJ1-5, with 9 bases fitting TRBD1. CDR3 length: 15 amino acids. Trimming took 7 bases from V and 6 from J; bases not matched to a gene: 10. CDR1 and CDR2 (germline): MDHEN, SYDVKM. In DNA form, the CDR3 reads TGTGCCAGCATTGGGGGACAGGGTACGTCTCAGCCCCAGCATTTT. It translates to CASIGGQGTSQPQHF. The entire variable domain, with the rest obtained from reference TRBV28 and TRBJ1-5, is as follows: DVKVTQSSRYLVKRTGEKVFLECVQDMDHENMFWYRQDPGLGLRLIYFSYDVKMKEKGDIPEGYSVSREKKERFSLILESASTNQTSMYLCASIGGQGTSQPQHFGDGTRLSIL.

This clonotype was seen a handful of times. DNA for the CDR3: TGTGCCACCAGCAGAGAGGCTAGTTTGAACACCGGGGAGCTGTTTTTT. It is translated as CATSREASLNTGELFF. The chain recombines TRBV15 with TRBJ2-2; D not resolved. The CDR3 length is 16 residues. V was trimmed by 0 bases and J by 1 base, leaving 9 bases between them. Germline lookup yields CDR1 LNHNV and CDR2 YYDKDF (reference sequence).

This clonotype was seen only a few times. V gene TRBV5-1 combines with J gene TRBJ2-1; 12 positions agree with TRBD2. The CDR3 length is 15 residues. CDR1 SGHRS and CDR2 YFSETQ come from the germline V gene. After removal of 1 base from V and 7 bases from J, the junction contained 3 bases not matched to a gene. This CDR3 is CASSLRLAGANEQFF. In DNA, the CDR3 is TGCGCCAGCAGCTTGAGACTAGCGGGAGCGAATGAGCAGTTCTTC. The entire variable domain, with the rest obtained from reference TRBV5-1 and TRBJ2-1, is as follows: KAGVTQTPRYLIKTRGQQVTLSCSPISGHRSVSWYQQTPGQGLQFLFEYFSETQRNKGNFPGRFSGRQFSNSRSEMNVSTLELGDSALYLCASSLRLAGANEQFFGPGTRLTVL.

Only a few counts were recorded for this clonotype. The chain links TRBV11-2 to TRBJ2-2; 9 bases match TRBD2. This CDR3 has 17 amino acids. Trimming cost V 5 bases and J 4 bases; bases outside gene matches: 11. CDR1 and CDR2 (germline): SGHAT, FQNNGV. The CDR3 loop is CASSPGAGTSSTGELFF. CDR3 sequence (DNA): TGTGCCAGCAGCCCGGGGGCGGGGACTAGCAGCACCGGGGAGCTGTTTTTT.

Comments on this clonotype: Sequence at one end of the junction differs from germline and may be a read error. The genes are TRBV5-5 and TRBJ1-1; no firm D call. Germline V gene sequence: CDR1 SGHKS, CDR2 YYEKEE (reference sequence). The CDR3 is 15 amino acids. CDR3 residues: CASGLAMLGNTEAFF. The CDR3 coding sequence is TGTGCCAGCGGCTTGGCTATGCTGGGGAACACTGAAGCTTTCTTT.

The rearrangement joins TRBV19 to TRBJ2-3, with a tentative D call TRBD1 (5 bases). V lost 3 bases and J 0 bases, leaving 10 bases between the germline ends. Germline CDR1 is LNHDA and CDR2 is SQIVND (reference sequence). This CDR3 is built from 15 residues. The CDR3 coding sequence is TGTGCCAGTAGTATGTCGGCAGGGAGCACAGATACGCAGTATTTT. Translation gives CASSMSAGSTDTQYF.

This clonotype showed up just a few times. V and J are TRBV7-9 and TRBJ1-2; D gene ambiguous. The CDR3 runs to 13 residues. V lost 4 bases and J lost 8, with 14 bases in between. Germline V lookup: CDR1 SEHNR, CDR2 FQNEAQ (reference sequence). The CDR3: CASSYGPTGGYTF. CDR3 sequence (DNA): TGTGCCAGCAGCTACGGCCCGACGGGGGGCTACACCTTC.

This clonotype was observed many times. The chain has TRBV6-1 and TRBJ1-1; D gene ambiguous. Trimming took off 8 bases at V and 0 bases at J, with 13 bases between the two ends. The CDR3 runs 14 residues. In germline, CDR1 is MNHNS, CDR2 SASEGT. Written as DNA, the CDR3 is TGTGCCAGCGTGGAGGGTAACATGAACACTGAAGCTTTCTTT. Protein sequence: CASVEGNMNTEAFF.

This clonotype has just a few counts. The chain carries TRBV19 and TRBJ2-2; D perhaps matches TRBD1 (5 bases). Gene TRBJ1-1 matches the end of the DNA better, so the J call may be wrong. Germline CDR1 is LNHDA and CDR2 is SQIVND (reference sequence). The CDR3 runs to 12 residues. The CDR3: CASSLSGLGAFF. The DNA for the CDR3 is TGTGCCAGTAGCCTCTCAGGGTTGGGAGCTTTCTTT.

This sequence joins TRBV20-1 and TRBJ2-1; TRBD1 agrees at 10 bases. There are 14 residues in the CDR3. Germline V CDR1 and CDR2: DFQATT, SNEGSKA (reference sequence). The ends lost 0 bases at V and 8 bases at J; junction bases unmatched: 4. As DNA, the CDR3 is TGCAGTGCTAGAGACGGACAGGGGGGGGATGAGCAGTTCTTC. Translated: CSARDGQGGDEQFF.

The rearrangement joins TRBV30 to TRBJ2-7; tentatively, D is TRBD2 (5 bases). The CDR3 loop spans 12 amino acids. Germline loops: CDR1 GTSNPN, CDR2 SVGIG (reference sequence). V gave up 3 bases and J gave up 4 bases, with 10 bases separating them. CDR3 in amino acids: CAWRRGIYEQYF. The CDR3 DNA is TGTGCCTGGAGGCGAGGGATATACGAGCAGTACTTC.

This clonotype was detected ten times or more. The chain links TRBV7-2 to TRBJ1-2, with D unresolved. Trimming took 0 bases from V and 3 from J, leaving 11 bases between them. In germline, CDR1 is SGHTA, CDR2 FQGNSA. The CDR3 sequence is 15 residues long. CDR3 nucleotides: TGTGCCAGCAGCTTAGCGCAAGGGTCGGACTATGGCTACACCTTC. Its translation: CASSLAQGSDYGYTF.

This clonotype showed up just a few times. The chain links TRBV20-1 to TRBJ2-7; a weak D match, TRBD2 (5 bases). The CDR3 loop spans 16 amino acids. Trimming took 0 bases from V and 6 from J, leaving 21 bases between them. The germline CDR1 and CDR2 sequences are DFQATT and SNEGSKA (reference sequence). Here the CDR3 reads CSARDREGSAEGEQYF. DNA for the CDR3: TGCAGTGCTAGAGATCGTGAGGGATCGGCTGAAGGCGAGCAGTACTTC.

This clonotype was seen ten or more times. The chain has TRBV3-1 and TRBJ1-5, with D possibly TRBD1 on 5 matching bases. The germline gives CDR1 LGHDT, CDR2 YNNKEL (reference sequence). The CDR3 is 14 amino acids. V gave up 4 bases and J gave up 4 bases, with 11 bases separating them. The DNA of the CDR3 is TGTGCCAGCAGCCCAGGGTCAATAAATCAGCCCCAGCATTTT. Translation: CASSPGSINQPQHF.

This sequence joins TRBV19 and TRBJ2-1; D remains ambiguous. Per the germline V gene, CDR1 is LNHDA and CDR2 is SQIVND (reference sequence). The CDR3 sequence is 13 residues long. V lost 7 bases and J lost 5, with 12 bases in between. CDR3 region: CASKTWADNEQFF. CDR3 nucleotides: TGTGCCAGTAAAACTTGGGCCGACAATGAGCAGTTCTTC.